This T cell receptor (beta chain) was profiled in a study of T cells after yellow fever vaccination. The study's findings and limits: Of the clonotypes, a small share occurred in both CD4 and CD8 compartments. Booster samples showed a return of most primary-vaccination clones (roughly 96% CD4, 80% to 90% CD8).

Trimming stripped 7 bases from V and 0 bases from J, with 6 bases between. This CDR3 spans 12 amino acids. This clonotype was detected only a few times. Its antigen is undetermined. TCR cDNA, made by 5'RACE template switching, carried an added universal primer site and UMIs. One entry per CDR3 protein, called by TCRdb with MiXCR from the 5' RACE reads. The table records a few hundred thousand distinct CDR3 sequences, roughly 8.7% of them present only once. The chain carries TRBV12-3 or TRBV12-4 and TRBJ1-1; unclear D gene. This sample comprised CD4+ T cells sorted from PBMCs, obtained 5 days after the yellow fever booster vaccination. This receptor was obtained from a man aged 18-30 years who received the YFV17D yellow fever vaccine. The CDR3 DNA sequence: TGTGCCAGCAAAGACATGAACACTGAAGCTTTCTTT. This encodes CASKDMNTEAFF.